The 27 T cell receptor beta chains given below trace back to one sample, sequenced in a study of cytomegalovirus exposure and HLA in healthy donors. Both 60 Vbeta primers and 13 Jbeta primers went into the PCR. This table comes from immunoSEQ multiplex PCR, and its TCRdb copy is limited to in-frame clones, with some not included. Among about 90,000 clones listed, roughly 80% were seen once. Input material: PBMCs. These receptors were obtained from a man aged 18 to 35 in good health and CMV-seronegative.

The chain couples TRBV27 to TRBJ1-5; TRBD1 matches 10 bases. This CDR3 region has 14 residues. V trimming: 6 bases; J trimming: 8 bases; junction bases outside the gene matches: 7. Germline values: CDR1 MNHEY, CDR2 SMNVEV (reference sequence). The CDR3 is CASSRSGTGEPQHF. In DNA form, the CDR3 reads TGTGCCAGCAGCCGGTCCGGGACAGGGGAGCCCCAGCATTTT.

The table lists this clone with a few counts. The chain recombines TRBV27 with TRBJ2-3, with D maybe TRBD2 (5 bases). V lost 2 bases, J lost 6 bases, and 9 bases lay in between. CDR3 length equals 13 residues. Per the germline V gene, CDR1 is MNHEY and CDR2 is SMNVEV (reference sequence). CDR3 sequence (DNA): TGTGCCAGCAGTTTAATCTGGGAGGATACGCAGTATTTT. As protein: CASSLIWEDTQYF.

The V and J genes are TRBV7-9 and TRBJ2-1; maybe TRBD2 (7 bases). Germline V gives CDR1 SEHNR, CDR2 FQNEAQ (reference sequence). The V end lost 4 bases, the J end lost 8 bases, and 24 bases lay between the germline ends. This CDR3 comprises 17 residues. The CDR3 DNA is TGTGCCAGCAGCTCAACCGCGGTCGAGGCCGGGGGGCATGAGCAGTTCTTC. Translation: CASSSTAVEAGGHEQFF.

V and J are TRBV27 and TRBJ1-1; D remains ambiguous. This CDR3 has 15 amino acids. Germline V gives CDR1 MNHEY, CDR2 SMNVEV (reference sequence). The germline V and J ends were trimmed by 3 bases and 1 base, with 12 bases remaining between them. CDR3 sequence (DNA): TGTGCCAGCAGTTTGGTGGTGGTCGGGAACACTGAAGCTTTCTTT. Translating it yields CASSLVVVGNTEAFF.

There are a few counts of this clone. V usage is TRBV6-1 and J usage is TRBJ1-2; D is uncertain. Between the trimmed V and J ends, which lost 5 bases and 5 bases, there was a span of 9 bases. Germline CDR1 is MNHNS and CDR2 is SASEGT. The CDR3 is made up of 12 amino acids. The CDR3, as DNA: TGTGCCAGCAGTACACATACATATGGCTACACCTTC. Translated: CASSTHTYGYTF.

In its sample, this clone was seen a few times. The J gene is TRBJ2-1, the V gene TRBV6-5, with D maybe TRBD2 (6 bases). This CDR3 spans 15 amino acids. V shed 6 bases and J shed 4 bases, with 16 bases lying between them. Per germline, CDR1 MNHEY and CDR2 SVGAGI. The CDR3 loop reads CASSRVPGEYNEQFF. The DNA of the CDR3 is TGTGCCAGCAGCCGAGTCCCGGGAGAGTACAATGAGCAGTTCTTC.

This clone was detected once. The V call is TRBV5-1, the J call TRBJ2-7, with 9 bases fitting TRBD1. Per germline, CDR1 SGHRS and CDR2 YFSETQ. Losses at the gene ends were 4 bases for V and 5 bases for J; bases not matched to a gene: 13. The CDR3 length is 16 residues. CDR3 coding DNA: TGCGCCAGCAGCCTCCCCCCTTTACAGGGGGCTGACGAGCAGTACTTC. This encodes CASSLPPLQGADEQYF.

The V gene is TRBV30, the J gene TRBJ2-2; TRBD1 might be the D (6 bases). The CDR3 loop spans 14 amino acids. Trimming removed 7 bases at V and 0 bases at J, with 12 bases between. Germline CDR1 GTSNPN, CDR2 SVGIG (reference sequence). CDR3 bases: TGTGCCTTCCGCCGGACAGCGAACACCGGGGAGCTGTTTTTT. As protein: CAFRRTANTGELFF.

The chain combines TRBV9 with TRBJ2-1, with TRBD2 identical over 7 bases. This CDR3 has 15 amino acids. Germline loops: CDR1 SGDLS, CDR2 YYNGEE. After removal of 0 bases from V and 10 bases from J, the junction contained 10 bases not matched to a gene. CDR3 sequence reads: CASSVGASGPQEQFF. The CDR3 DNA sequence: TGTGCCAGCAGCGTAGGCGCTAGCGGCCCCCAAGAGCAGTTCTTC.

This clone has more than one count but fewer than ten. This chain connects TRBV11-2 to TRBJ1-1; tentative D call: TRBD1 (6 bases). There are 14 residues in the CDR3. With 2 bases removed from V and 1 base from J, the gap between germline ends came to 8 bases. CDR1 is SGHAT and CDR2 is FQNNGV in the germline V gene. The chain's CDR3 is CASSLRTENTEAFF. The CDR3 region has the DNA TGTGCCAGCAGCTTAAGGACAGAGAACACTGAAGCTTTCTTT.

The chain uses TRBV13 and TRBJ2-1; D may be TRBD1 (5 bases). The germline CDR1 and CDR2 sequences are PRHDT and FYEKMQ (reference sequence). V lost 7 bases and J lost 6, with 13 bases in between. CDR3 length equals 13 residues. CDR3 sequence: CASNPPRANEQFF. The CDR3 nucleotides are TGTGCCAGCAACCCCCCCAGGGCCAATGAGCAGTTCTTC.

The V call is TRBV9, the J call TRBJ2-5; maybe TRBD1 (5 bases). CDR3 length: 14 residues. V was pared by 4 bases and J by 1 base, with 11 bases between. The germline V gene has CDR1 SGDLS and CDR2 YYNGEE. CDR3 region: CASSLGHLQETQYF. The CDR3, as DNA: TGTGCCAGCAGCCTAGGACACCTCCAAGAGACCCAGTACTTC. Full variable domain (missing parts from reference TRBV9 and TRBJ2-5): DSGVTQTPKHLITATGQRVTLRCSPRSGDLSVYWYQQSLDQGLQFLIQYYNGEERAKGNILERFSAQQFPDLHSELNLSSLELGDSALYFCASSLGHLQETQYFGPGTRLLVL.

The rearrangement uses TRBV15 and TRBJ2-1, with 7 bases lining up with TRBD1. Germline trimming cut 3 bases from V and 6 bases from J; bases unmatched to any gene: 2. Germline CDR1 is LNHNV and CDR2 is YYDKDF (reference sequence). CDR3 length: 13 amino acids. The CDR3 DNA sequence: TGTGCCACCAGCAGGAACAGGGGCAATGAGCAGTTCTTC. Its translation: CATSRNRGNEQFF.

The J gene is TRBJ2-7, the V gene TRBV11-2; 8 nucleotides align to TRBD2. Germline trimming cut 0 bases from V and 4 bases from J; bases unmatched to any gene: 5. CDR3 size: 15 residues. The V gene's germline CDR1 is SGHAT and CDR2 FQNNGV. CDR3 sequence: CASSLEGGGRYEQYF. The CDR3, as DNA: TGTGCCAGCAGCTTAGAAGGTGGCGGGAGGTACGAGCAGTACTTC. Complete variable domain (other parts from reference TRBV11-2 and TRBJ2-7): EAGVAQSPRYKIIEKRQSVAFWCNPISGHATLYWYQQILGQGPKLLIQFQNNGVVDDSQLPKDRFSAERLKGVDSTLKIQPAKLEDSAVYLCASSLEGGGRYEQYFGPGTRLTVT.

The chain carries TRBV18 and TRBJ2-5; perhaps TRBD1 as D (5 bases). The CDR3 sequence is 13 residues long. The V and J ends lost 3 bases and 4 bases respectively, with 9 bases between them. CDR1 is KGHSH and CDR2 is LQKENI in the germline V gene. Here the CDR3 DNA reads TGTGCCAGCTCACCGCAGGGTGGAGAGACCCAGTACTTC. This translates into CASSPQGGETQYF.

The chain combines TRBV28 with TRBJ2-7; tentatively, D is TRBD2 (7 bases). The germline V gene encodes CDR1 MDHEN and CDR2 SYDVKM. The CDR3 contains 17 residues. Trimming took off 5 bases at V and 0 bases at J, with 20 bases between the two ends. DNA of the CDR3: TGTGCCAGCAGTCCACGGGGAGGGGGACGCCTCTCCTACGAGCAGTACTTC. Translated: CASSPRGGGRLSYEQYF.

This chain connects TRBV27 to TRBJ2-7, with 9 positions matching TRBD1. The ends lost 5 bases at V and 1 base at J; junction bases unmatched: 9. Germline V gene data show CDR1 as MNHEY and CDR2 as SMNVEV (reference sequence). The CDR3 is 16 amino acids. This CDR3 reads CASSHDRGTMSYEQYF. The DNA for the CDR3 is TGTGCCAGCAGTCACGACAGGGGGACCATGTCCTACGAGCAGTACTTC.

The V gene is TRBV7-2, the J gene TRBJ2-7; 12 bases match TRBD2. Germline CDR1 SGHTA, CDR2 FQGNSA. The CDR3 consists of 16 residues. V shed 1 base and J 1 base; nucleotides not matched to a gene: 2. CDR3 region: CASSLEGTSGSYEQYF. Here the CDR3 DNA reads TGTGCCAGCAGCTTAGAGGGGACTAGCGGGTCCTACGAGCAGTACTTC.

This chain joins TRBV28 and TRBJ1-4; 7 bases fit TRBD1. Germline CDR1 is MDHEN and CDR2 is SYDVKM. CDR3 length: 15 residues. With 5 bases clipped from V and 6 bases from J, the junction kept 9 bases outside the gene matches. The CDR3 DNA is TGTGCCAGCAGTACCCTGAGGGGGCGATATGAAAAACTGTTTTTT. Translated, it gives CASSTLRGRYEKLFF.

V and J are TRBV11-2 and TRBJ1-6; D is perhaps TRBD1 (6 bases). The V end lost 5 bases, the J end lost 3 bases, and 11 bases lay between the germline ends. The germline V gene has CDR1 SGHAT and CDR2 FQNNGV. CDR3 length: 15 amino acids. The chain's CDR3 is CASSLIQGYNSPLHF. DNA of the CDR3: TGTGCCAGCAGCCTAATACAGGGCTATAATTCACCCCTCCACTTT.

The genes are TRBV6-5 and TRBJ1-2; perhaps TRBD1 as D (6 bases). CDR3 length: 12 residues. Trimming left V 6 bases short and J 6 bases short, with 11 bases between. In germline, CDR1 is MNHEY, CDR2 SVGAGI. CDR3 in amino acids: CASSLDRNGYTF. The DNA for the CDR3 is TGTGCCAGCAGCCTGGACAGAAATGGCTACACCTTC.

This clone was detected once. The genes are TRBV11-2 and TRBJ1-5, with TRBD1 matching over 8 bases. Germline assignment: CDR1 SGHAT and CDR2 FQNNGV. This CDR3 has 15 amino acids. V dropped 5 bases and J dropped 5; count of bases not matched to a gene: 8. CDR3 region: CASSQPGGWDQPQHF. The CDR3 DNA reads TGTGCCAGCAGCCAGCCAGGGGGCTGGGATCAGCCCCAGCATTTT.

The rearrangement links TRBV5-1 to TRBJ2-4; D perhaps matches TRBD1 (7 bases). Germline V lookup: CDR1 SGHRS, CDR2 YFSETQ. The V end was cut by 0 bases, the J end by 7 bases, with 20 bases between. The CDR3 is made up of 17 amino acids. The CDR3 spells CASSLEVGQGGRNIQYF. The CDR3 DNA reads TGCGCCAGCAGCTTGGAGGTGGGTCAGGGGGGCAGGAACATTCAGTACTTC. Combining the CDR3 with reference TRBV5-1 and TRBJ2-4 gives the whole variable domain KAGVTQTPRYLIKTRGQQVTLSCSPISGHRSVSWYQQTPGQGLQFLFEYFSETQRNKGNFPGRFSGRQFSNSRSEMNVSTLELGDSALYLCASSLEVGQGGRNIQYFGAGTRLSVL.

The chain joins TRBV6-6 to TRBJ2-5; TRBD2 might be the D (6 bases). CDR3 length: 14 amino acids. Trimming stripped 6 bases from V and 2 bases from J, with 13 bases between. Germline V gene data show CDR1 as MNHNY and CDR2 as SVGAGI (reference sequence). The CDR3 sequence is CASRPRGSQETQYF. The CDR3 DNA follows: TGTGCCAGCAGGCCCCGGGGGAGTCAAGAGACCCAGTACTTC.

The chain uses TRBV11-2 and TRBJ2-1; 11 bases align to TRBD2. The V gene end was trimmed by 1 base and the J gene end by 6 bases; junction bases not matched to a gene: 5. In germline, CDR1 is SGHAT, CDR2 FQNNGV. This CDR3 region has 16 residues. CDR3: CASSLGLAGYVNEQFF. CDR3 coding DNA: TGTGCCAGCAGCTTAGGACTAGCGGGATACGTCAATGAGCAGTTCTTC.

The CDR3 nucleotides are TGTGCCAGCAGCTCCCCGCTATTCCCGGACAGCTCGAACACCGGGGAGCTGTTTTTT. This sequence encodes CASSSPLFPDSSNTGELFF. This rearrangement joins TRBV7-2 to TRBJ2-2; a possible D gene is TRBD1 (6 bases). The germline V and J ends were trimmed by 4 bases and 0 bases, with 21 bases remaining between them. The CDR3 covers 19 residues. Per germline, CDR1 SGHTA and CDR2 FQGNSA.

The CDR3 region has the DNA TGTGCCAGTAGATCTCGAGGCCAAGAGGGGCAGTACTTC. This encodes CASRSRGQEGQYF. The chain is built from TRBV19 and TRBJ2-7; a weak D match, TRBD2 (5 bases). CDR1 is LNHDA and CDR2 is SQIVND in the germline V gene (reference sequence). The CDR3 loop spans 13 amino acids. V was cut by 6 bases and J by 9 bases, with 18 bases left in between.